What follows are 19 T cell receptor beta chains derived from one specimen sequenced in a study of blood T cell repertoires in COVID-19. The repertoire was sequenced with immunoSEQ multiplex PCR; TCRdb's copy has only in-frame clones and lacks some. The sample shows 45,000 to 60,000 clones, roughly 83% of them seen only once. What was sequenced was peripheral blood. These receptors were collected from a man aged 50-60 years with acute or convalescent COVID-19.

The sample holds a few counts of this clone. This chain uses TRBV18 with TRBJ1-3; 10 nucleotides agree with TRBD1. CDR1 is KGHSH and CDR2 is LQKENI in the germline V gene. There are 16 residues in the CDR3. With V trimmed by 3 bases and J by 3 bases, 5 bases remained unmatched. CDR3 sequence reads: CASSPYDRGHGNTIYF. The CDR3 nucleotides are TGTGCCAGCTCACCCTACGACAGGGGGCATGGAAACACCATATATTTT.

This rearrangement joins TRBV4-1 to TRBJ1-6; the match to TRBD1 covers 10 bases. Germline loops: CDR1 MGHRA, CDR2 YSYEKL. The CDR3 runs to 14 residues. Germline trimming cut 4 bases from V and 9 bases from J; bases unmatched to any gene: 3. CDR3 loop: CASSPGQGFSPLHF. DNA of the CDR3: TGCGCCAGCAGCCCGGGACAGGGGTTTTCACCCCTCCACTTT.

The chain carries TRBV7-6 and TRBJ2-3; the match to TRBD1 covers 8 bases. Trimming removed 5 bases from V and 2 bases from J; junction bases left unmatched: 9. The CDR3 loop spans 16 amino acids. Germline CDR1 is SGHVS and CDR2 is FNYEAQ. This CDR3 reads CASSLRQGLLTDTQYF. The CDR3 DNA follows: TGTGCCAGCAGCCTCCGACAGGGGCTCCTCACAGATACGCAGTATTTT.

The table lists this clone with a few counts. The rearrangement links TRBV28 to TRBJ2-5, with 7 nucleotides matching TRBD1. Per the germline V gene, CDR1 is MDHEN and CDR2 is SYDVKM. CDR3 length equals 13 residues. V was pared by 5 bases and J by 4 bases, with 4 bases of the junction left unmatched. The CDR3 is CASSEGALETQYF. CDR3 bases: TGTGCCAGCAGTGAGGGGGCTCTAGAGACCCAGTACTTC.

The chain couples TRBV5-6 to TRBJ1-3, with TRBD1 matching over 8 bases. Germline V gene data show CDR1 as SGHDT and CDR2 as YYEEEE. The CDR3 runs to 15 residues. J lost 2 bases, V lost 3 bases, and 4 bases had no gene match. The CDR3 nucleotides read TGTGCCAGCAGCTACTCAGGGGGCGCTGGAAACACCATATATTTT. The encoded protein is CASSYSGGAGNTIYF.

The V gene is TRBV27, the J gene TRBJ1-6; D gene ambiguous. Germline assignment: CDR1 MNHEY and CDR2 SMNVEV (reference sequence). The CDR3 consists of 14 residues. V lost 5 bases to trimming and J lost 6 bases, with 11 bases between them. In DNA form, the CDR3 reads TGTGCCAGCAGTCTCCGGGGAGCTAATTCACCCCTCCACTTT. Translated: CASSLRGANSPLHF.

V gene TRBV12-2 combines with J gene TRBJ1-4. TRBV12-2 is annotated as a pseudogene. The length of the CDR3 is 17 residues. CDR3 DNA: TGTGCAAGTCGCTCCCCCACCGAGCCCCTAGAGGGTGAAAAACTGTTTTTT. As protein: CASRSPTEPLEGEKLFF.

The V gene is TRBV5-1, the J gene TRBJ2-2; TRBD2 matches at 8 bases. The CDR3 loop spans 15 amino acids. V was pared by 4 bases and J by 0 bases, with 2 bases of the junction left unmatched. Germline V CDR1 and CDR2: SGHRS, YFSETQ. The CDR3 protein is CASSPGLANTGELFF. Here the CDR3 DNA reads TGCGCCAGCAGCCCGGGACTAGCGAACACCGGGGAGCTGTTTTTT.

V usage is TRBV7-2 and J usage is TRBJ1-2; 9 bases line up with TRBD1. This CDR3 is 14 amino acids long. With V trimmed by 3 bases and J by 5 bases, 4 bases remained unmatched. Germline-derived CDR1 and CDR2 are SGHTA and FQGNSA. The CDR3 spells CASSLGQGGYGYTF. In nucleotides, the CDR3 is TGTGCCAGCAGCTTGGGACAGGGAGGATATGGCTACACCTTC.

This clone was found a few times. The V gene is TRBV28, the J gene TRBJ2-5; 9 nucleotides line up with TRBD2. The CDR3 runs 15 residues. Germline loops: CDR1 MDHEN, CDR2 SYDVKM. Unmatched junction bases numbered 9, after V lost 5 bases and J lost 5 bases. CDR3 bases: TGTGCCAGCAGTGGCGGGGGGGCAGTAAAGGAGACCCAGTACTTC. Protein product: CASSGGGAVKETQYF.

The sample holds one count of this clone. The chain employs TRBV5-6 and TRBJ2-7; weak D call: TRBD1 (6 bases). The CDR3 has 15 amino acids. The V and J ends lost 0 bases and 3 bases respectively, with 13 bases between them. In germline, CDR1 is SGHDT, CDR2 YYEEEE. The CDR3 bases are TGTGCCAGCAGCTTGGAAGGGGGACATTACTACGAGCAGTACTTC. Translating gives CASSLEGGHYYEQYF.

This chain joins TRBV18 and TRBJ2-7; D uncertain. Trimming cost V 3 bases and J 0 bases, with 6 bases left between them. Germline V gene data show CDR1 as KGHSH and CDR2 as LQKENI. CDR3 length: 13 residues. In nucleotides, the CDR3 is TGTGCCAGCTCACCGCGGAGCTCCTACGAGCAGTACTTC. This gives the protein CASSPRSSYEQYF.

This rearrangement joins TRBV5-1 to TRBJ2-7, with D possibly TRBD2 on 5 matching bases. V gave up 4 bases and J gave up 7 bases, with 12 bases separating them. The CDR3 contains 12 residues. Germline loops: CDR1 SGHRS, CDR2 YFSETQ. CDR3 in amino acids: CASSPTTGEQYF. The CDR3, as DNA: TGCGCCAGCAGCCCCACTACGGGGGAGCAGTACTTC.

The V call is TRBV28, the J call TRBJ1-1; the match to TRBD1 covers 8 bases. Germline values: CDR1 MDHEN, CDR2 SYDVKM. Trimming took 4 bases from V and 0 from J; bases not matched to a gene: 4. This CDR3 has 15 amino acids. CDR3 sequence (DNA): TGTGCCAGCAGTTCGACAGGGGCCGTGAACACTGAAGCTTTCTTT. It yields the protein CASSSTGAVNTEAFF.

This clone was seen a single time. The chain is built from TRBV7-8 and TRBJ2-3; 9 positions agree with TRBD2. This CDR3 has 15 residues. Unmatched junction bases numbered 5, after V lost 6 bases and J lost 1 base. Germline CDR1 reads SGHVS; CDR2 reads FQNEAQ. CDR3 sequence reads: CASSSWTSGTDTQYF. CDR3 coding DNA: TGTGCCAGCAGTTCGTGGACTAGCGGCACAGATACGCAGTATTTT.

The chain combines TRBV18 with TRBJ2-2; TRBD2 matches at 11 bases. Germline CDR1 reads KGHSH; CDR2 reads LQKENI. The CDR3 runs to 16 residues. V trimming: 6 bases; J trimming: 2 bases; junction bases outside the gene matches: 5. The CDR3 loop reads CASSPTSGRNTGELFF. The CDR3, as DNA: TGTGCCAGCTCCCCTACTAGCGGGAGAAACACCGGGGAGCTGTTTTTT.

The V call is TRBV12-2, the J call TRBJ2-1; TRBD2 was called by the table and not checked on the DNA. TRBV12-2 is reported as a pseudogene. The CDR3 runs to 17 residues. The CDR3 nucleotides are TGTGCAAGTCGCTCACCAAGCATTATGAGCTCCTACAATGAGCAGTTCTTC. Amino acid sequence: CASRSPSIMSSYNEQFF.

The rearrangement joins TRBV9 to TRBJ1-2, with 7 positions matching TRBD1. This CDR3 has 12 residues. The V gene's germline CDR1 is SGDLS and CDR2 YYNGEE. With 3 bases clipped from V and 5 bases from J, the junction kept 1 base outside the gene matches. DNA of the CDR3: TGTGCCAGCAGCGAGGGACAGTATGGCTACACCTTC. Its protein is CASSEGQYGYTF.

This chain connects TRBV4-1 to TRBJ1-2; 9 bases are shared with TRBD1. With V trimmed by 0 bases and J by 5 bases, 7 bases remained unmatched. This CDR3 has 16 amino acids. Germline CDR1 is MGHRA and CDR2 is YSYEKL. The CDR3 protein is CASSQDLSGTGYGYTF. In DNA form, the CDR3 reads TGCGCCAGCAGCCAAGATCTATCGGGGACAGGGTATGGCTACACCTTC.